The present entry profiles one TCR beta chain with its context. Its specificity is not known. These data originate in a study of glioma-infiltrating T cells. Points from the study as a whole: CDR3 overlap between tissue and blood was very small. Above-expected tissue-blood divergence occurred in all gliomas, most in low-grade ones.

Trimming took 3 bases from V and 10 from J, leaving 19 bases between them. Looked up from germline, CDR1 is SEHNR and CDR2 is FQNEAQ (reference sequence). The CDR3 is 15 residues long. Amplification of TCR alpha and beta CDR3 regions from RNA used iRepertoire nested multiplex PCR. One-step reverse transcription and amplification started from around 100-400 ng of tissue mRNA or PBMC total RNA. MiXCR was run by TCRdb on the multiplex PCR reads, yielding one entry per CDR3 protein. The repertoire has around 170,000 distinct CDR3 sequences, about 40% of them found once; the top ten carry 5.2%. J is TRBJ2-1 and V is TRBV7-9; D is unresolved. This receptor was taken from a human donor with low-grade glioma or glioblastoma, undergoing nonglioma brain surgery, or in good health (not recorded which). The specimen sequenced was glioma tissue, nonneoplastic brain tissue, or PBMCs (not recorded which). The CDR3 sequence is CASSLGSQTQGEQFF. The CDR3, as DNA: TGTGCCAGCAGCTTGGGATCCCAGACCCAAGGGGAGCAGTTCTTC.